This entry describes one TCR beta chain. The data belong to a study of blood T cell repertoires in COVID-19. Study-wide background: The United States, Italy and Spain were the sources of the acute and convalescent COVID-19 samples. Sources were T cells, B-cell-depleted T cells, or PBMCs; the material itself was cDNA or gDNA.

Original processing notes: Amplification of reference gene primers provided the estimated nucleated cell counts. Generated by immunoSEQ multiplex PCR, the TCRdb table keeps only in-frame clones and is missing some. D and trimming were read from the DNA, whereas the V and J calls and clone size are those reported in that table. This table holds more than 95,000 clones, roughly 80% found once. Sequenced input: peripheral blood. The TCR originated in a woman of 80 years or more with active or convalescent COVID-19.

CDR3 DNA: TGTGCCTGGAGTGTACAAGAAACTGGGCGACTGTTTTTT. It is translated as CAWSVQETGRLFF. The chain is built from TRBV30 and TRBJ1-4, with D uncertain. The V end was cut by 0 bases, the J end by 13 bases, with 15 bases between. The CDR3 consists of 13 residues. Germline lookup yields CDR1 GTSNPN and CDR2 SVGIG (reference sequence). Filled out from reference TRBV30 and TRBJ1-4, the complete variable domain reads SQTIHQWPATLVQPVGSPLSLECTVEGTSNPNLYWYRQAAGRGLQLLFYSVGIGQISSEVPQNLSASRPQDRQFILSSKKLLLSDSGFYLCAWSVQETGRLFFGSGTQLSVL.